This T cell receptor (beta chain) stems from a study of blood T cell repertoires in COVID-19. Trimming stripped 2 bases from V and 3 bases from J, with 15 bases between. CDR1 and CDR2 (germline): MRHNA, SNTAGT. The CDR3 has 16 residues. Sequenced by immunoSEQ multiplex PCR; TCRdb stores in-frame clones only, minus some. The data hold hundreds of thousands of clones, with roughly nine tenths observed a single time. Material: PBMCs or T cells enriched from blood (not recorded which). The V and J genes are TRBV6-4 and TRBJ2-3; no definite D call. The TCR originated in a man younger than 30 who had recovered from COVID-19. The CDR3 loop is CASSDRLTSETDTQYF. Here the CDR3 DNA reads TGTGCCAGCAGTGACCGGTTGACTTCTGAGACAGATACGCAGTATTTT.